This TCR beta chain was captured by sequencing in a study of metastatic and nonmetastatic thyroid tumors. Turning to the study itself: The comparison covered peripheral blood and tumor or nodule tissue in malignant and benign thyroid patients.

None of the patients had undergone any treatment ahead of thyroid surgery. In the authors' methods: CDR3 was compared across clinicopathological groups, and the resulting differences were used to build a distant-metastasis classifier for papillary thyroid cancer. TCRdb reanalyzed the PCR reads via MiXCR. V and J calls and clone size were set by TCRdb, not the authors. This sample has fewer than 40,000 clones; 30% occur once, and the top ten carry over 25%. General study findings and limits: Significantly greater TCR beta diversity was reportedly found in malignant thyroid tumors than in benign nodules (in blood and tumor).

Trimming left V 7 bases short and J 5 bases short, with 23 bases between. This CDR3 has 15 amino acids. CDR1 is DFQATT, CDR2 SNEGSKA, per germline (reference sequence). Many counts were recorded for this clone. The antigen is undetermined. The sequenced sample consisted of blood. This sequence originates from a female donor with papillary thyroid cancer or a benign thyroid nodule (not recorded which). Some clones in this sample may be carry-over from other donors' samples. The rearrangement links TRBV20-1 to TRBJ1-2; tentatively, D is TRBD1 (6 bases). The CDR3 sequence: CSGGLTGGEEYGYTF. The CDR3 bases are TGCAGTGGGGGGCTAACGGGAGGGGAAGAATATGGCTACACCTTC.